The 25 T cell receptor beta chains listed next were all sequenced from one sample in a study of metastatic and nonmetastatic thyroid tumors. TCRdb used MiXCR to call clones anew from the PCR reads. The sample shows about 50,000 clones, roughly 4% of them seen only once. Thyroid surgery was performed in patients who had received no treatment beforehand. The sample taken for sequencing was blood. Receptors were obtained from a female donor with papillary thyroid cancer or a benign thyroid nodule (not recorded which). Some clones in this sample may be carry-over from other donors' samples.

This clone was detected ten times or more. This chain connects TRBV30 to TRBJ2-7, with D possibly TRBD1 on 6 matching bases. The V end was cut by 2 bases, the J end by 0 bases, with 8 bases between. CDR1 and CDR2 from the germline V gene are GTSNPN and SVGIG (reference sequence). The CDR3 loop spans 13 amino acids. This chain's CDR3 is CAWSQGNSYEQYF. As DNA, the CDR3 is TGTGCCTGGAGTCAGGGGAACTCCTACGAGCAGTACTTC.

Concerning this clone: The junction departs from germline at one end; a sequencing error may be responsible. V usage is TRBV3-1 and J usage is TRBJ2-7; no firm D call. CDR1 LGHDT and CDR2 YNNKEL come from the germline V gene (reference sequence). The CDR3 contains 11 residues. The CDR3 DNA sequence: TGTGCCAGCACCCAAGCATACGAGCAGTACTTC. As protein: CASTQAYEQYF.

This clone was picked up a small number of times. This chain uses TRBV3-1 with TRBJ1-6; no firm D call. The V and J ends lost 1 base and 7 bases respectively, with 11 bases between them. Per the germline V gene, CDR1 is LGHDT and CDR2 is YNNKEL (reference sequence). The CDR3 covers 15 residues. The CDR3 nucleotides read TGTGCCAGCAGCCAAGGGGGAAGGGTCAATTCACCCCTCCACTTT. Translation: CASSQGGRVNSPLHF.

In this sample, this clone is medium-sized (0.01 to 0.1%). This CDR3 reads CASSGGVGGNEQFF. In DNA form, the CDR3 reads TGTGCCAGCAGTGGGGGGGTCGGTGGAAATGAGCAGTTCTTC. V is TRBV6-4 and J is TRBJ2-1; TRBD2 might be the D (6 bases). The CDR3 is 14 amino acids. Looked up from germline, CDR1 is MRHNA and CDR2 is SNTAGT. The V and J ends lost 4 bases and 7 bases respectively, with 14 bases between them.

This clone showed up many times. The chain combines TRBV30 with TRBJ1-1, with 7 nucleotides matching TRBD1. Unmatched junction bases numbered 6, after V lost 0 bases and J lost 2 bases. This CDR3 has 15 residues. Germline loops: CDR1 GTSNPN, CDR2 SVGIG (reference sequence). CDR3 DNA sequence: TGTGCCTGGAGTGTGGGGGCAGGGGGAAACACTGAAGCTTTCTTT. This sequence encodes CAWSVGAGGNTEAFF.

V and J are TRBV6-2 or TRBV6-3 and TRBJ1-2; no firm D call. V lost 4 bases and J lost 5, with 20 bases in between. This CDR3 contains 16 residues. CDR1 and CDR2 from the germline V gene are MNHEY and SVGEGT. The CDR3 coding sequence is TGTGCCAGCAGTTCGATTCAAGTAGGGCCCGTTTATGGCTACACCTTC. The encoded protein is CASSSIQVGPVYGYTF.

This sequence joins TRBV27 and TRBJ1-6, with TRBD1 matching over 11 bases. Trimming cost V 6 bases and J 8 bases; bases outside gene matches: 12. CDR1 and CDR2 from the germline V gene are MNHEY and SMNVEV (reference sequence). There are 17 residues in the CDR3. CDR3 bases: TGTGCCAGCAGATCCTCCGGACAGGGGGCACGTGATTCACCCCTCCACTTT. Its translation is CASRSSGQGARDSPLHF.

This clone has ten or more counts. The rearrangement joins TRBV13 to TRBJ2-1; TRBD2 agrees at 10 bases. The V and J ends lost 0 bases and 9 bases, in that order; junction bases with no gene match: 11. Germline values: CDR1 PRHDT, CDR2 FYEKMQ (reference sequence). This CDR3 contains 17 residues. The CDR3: CASSLGYSSGLAPEQFF. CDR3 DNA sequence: TGTGCCAGCAGCTTAGGATATTCGTCGGGACTAGCGCCTGAGCAGTTCTTC.

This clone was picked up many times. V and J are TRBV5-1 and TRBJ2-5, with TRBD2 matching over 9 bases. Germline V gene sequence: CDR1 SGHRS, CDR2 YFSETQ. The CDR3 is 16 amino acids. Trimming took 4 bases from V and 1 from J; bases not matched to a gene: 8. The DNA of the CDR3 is TGCGCCAGCAGCGCTGCTCCAGCGGGGGGCCAAGAGACCCAGTACTTC. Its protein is CASSAAPAGGQETQYF.

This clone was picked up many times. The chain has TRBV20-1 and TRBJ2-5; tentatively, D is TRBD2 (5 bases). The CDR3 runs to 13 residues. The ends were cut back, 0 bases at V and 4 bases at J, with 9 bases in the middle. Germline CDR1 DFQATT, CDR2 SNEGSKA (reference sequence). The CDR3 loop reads CSARETAGETQYF. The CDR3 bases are TGCAGTGCTAGAGAAACGGCGGGAGAGACCCAGTACTTC.

CDR3 nucleotide sequence: TGTGCCAGCAGCCCCAGCGGGTGGCAGACAAACATTCAGTACTTC. Translating gives CASSPSGWQTNIQYF. The rearrangement uses TRBV14 and TRBJ2-4; tentatively, D is TRBD2 (6 bases). Germline CDR1 and CDR2: SGHDN and FVKESK. V shed 4 bases and J shed 6 bases, with 16 bases lying between them. The CDR3 spans 15 residues.

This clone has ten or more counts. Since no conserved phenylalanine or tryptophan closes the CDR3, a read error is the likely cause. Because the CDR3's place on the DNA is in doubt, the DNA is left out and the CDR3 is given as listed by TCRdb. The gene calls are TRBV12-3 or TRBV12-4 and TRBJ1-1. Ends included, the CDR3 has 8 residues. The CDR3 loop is CASSLAAT.

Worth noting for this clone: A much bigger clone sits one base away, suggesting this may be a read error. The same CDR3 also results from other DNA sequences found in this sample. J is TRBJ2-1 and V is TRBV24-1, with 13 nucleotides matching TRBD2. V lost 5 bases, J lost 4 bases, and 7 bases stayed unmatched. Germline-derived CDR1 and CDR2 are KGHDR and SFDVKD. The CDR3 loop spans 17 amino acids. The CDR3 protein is CATSGLAGGSPYNEQFF. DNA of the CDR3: TGTGCCACCAGTGGACTAGCGGGAGGATCCCCGTACAATGAGCAGTTCTTC.

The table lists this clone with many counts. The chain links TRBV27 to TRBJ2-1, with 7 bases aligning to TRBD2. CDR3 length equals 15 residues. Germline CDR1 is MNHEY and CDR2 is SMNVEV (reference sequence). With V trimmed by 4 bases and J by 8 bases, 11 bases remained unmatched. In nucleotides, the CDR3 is TGTGCCAGCAGTTCGGCGGGAGTGGCGTGGTATGAGCAGTTCTTC. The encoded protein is CASSSAGVAWYEQFF.

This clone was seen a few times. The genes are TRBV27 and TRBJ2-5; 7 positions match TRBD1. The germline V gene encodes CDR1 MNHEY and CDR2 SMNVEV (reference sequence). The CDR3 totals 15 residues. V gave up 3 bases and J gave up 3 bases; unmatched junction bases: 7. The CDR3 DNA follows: TGTGCCAGCAGTTTCTGGGACAGACCAAAAGAGACCCAGTACTTC. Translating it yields CASSFWDRPKETQYF.

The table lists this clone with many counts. The CDR3 region is CASTPELADTGNTIYF. The CDR3 coding sequence is TGTGCCAGCACACCCGAACTGGCAGATACTGGAAACACCATATATTTT. V is TRBV2 and J is TRBJ1-3; D call uncertain. Trimming shortened V by 7 bases and J by 2 bases, and 18 bases separated the two germline ends. This CDR3 spans 16 amino acids. CDR1 SNHLY and CDR2 FYNNEI come from the germline V gene.

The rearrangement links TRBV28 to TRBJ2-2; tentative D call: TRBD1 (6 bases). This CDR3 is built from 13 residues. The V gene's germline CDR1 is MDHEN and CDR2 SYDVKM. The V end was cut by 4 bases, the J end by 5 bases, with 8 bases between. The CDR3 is CASSSQGTGELFF. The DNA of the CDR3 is TGTGCCAGCAGTTCCCAGGGGACCGGGGAGCTGTTTTTT.

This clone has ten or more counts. CDR3 residues: CASSPEGATGNTIYF. DNA for the CDR3: TGTGCCAGTAGCCCGGAGGGAGCCACTGGAAACACCATATATTTT. The chain couples TRBV19 to TRBJ1-3; no firm D call. The germline CDR1 and CDR2 sequences are LNHDA and SQIVND (reference sequence). The CDR3 consists of 15 residues. The V and J ends lost 6 bases and 2 bases respectively, with 14 bases between them.

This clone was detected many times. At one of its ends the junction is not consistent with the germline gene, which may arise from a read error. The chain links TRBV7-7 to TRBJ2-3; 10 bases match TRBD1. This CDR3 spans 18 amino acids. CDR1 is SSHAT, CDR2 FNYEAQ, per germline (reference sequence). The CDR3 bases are TGTGCTAGCAGCCACGGGACAGGGGAAATCTCTAGCACAGATACGCAGTATTTT. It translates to CASSHGTGEISSTDTQYF.

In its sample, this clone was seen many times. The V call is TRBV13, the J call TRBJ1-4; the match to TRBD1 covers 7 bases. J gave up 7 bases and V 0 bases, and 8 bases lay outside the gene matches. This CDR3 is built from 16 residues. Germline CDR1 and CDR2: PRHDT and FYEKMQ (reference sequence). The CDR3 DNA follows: TGTGCCAGCAGCTTAGGCCGACAGGGTACGCGTGAAAAACTGTTTTTT. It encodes CASSLGRQGTREKLFF.

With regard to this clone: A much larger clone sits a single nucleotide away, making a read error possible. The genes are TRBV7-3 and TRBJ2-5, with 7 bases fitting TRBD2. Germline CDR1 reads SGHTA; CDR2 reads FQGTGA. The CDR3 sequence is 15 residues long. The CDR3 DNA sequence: TGTGCCAGCAGCTCCATCCCCGGGAGGCCAGAGACCCATTACTTC. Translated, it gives CASSSIPGRPETHYF.

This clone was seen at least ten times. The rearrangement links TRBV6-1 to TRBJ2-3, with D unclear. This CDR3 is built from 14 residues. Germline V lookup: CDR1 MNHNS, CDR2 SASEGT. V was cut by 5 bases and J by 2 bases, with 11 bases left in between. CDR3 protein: CASSSVISTDTQYF. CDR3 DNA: TGTGCCAGCAGTTCTGTGATTTCCACAGATACGCAGTATTTT.

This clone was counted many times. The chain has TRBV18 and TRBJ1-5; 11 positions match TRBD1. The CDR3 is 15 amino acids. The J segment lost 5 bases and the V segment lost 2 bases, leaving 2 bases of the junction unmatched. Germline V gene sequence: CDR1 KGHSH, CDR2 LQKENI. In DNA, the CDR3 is TGTGCCAGCTCACCAGGGACAGGGGGTTATCAGCCCCAGCATTTT. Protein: CASSPGTGGYQPQHF.

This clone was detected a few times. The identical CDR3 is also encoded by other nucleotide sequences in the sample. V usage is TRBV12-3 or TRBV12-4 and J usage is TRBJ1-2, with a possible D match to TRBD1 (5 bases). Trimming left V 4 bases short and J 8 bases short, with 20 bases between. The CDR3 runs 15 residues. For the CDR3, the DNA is TGTGCCAGCAGTTCAGGGAGAAGACAAACTATAGGCTACACCTTC. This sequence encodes CASSSGRRQTIGYTF.

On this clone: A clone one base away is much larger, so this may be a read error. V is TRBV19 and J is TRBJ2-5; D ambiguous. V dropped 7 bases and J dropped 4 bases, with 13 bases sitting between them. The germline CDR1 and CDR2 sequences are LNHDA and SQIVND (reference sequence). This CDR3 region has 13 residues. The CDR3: CASTPNGRETQYF. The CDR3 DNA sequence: TGTGCCAGTACCCCAAACGGGCGAGAGACCCAGTACTTC.